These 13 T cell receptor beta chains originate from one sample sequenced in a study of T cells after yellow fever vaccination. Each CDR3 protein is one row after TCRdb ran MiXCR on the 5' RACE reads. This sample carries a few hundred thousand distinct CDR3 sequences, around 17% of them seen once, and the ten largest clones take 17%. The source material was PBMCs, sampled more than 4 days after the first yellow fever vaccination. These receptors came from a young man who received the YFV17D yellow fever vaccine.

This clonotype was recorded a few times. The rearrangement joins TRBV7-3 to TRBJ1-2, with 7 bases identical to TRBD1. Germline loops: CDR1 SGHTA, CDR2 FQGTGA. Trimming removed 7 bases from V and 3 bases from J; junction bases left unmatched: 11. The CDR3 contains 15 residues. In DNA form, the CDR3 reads TGTGCCAGCACTGTGGGACAGCTTAAGGACTATGGCTACACCTTC. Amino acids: CASTVGQLKDYGYTF.

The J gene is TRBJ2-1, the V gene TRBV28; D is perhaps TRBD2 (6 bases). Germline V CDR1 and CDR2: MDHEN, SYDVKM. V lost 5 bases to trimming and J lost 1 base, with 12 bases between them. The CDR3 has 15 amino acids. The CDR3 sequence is CASSTGDSSYNEQFF. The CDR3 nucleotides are TGTGCCAGCAGTACCGGGGACTCTTCCTACAATGAGCAGTTCTTC.

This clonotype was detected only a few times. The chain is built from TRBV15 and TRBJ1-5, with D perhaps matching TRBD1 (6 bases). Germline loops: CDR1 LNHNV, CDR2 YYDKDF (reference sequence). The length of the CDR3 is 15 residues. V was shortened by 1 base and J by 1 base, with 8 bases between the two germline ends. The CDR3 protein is CATSRARGSNQPQHF. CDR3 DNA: TGTGCCACCAGCAGAGCCAGGGGAAGCAATCAGCCCCAGCATTTT.

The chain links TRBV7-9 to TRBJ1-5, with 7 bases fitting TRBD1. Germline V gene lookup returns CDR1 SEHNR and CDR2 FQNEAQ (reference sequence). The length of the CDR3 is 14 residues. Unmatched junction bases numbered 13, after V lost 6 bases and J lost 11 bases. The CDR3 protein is CASSSGTEASAQHF. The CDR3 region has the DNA TGTGCCAGCAGTTCCGGGACAGAGGCTTCAGCCCAGCATTTT. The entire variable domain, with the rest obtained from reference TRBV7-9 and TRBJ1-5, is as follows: DTGVSQNPRHKITKRGQNVTFRCDPISEHNRLYWYRQTLGQGPEFLTYFQNEAQLEKSRLLSDRFSAERPKGSFSTLEIQRTEQGDSAMYLCASSSGTEASAQHFGDGTRLSIL.

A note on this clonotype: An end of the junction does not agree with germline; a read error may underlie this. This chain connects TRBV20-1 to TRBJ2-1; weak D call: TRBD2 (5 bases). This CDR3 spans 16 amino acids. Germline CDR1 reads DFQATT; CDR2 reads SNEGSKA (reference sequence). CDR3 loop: CSARRSGSSKYNEKFF. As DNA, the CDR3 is TGCAGTGCTAGAAGGAGCGGCTCATCAAAATACAATGAGAAGTTCTTC.

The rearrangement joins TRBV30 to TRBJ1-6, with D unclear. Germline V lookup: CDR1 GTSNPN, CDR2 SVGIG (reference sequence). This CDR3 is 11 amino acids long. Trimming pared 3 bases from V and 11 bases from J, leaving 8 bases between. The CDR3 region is CAWRKQTPLHF. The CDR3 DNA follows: TGTGCCTGGAGAAAACAGACACCCCTCCACTTT.

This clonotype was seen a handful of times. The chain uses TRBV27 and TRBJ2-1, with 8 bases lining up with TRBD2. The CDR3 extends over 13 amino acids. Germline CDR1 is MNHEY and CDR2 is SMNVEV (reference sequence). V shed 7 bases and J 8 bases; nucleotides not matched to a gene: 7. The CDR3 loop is CASTTGGLYEQFF. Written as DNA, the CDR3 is TGTGCCAGCACCACGGGGGGGTTGTATGAGCAGTTCTTC.

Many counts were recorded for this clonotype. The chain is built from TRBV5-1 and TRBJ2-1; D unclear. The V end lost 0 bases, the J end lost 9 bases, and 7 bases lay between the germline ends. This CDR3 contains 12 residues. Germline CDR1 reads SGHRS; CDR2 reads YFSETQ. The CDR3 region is CASSLVMGEQFF. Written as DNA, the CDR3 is TGCGCCAGCAGCTTGGTGATGGGTGAGCAGTTCTTC.

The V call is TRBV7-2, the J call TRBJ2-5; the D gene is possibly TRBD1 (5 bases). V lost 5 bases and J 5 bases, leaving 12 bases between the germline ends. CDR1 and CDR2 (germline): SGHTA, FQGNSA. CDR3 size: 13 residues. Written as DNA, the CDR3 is TGTGCCAGCAGCACTCAGGGCAGGGAGACCCAGTACTTC. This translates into CASSTQGRETQYF.

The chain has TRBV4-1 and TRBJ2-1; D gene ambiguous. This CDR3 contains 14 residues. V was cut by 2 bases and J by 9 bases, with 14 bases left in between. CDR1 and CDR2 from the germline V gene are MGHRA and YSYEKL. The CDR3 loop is CASSQPTKGSEQFF. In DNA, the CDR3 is TGCGCCAGCAGCCAACCGACCAAGGGTAGTGAGCAGTTCTTC.

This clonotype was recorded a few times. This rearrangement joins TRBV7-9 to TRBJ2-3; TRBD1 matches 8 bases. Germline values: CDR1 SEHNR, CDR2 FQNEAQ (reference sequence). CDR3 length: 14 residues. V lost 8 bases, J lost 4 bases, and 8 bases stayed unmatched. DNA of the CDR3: TGTGCCAGCGCGGGGACAGGCTCCGCAGATACGCAGTATTTT. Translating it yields CASAGTGSADTQYF.

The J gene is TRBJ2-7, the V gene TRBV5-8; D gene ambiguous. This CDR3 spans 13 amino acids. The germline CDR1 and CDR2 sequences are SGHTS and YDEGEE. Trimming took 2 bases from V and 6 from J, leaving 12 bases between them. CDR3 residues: CASSFGQFAEQYV. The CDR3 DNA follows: TGTGCCAGCAGCTTCGGGCAGTTTGCCGAGCAGTACGTC.

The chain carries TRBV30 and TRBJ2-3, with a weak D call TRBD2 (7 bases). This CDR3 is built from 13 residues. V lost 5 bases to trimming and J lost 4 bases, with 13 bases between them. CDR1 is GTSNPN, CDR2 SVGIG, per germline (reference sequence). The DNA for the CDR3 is TGTGCCTGGGTCCCGGGGGGCGCAGATACGCAGTATTTT. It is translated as CAWVPGGADTQYF.